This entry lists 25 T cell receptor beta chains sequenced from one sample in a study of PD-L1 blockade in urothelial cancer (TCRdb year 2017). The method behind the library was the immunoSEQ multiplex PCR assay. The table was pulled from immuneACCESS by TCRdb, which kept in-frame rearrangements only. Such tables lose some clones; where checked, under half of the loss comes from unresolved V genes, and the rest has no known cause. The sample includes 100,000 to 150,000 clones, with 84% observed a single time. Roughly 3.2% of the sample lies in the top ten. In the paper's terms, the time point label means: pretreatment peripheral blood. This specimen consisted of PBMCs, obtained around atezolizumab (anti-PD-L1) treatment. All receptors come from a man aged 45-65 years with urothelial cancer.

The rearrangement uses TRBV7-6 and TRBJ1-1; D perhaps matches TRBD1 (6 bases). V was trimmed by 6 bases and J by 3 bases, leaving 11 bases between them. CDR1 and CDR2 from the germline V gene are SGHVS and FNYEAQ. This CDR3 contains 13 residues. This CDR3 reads CASRLDSYTEAFF. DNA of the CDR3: TGTGCCAGCAGACTGGACAGTTACACTGAAGCTTTCTTT.

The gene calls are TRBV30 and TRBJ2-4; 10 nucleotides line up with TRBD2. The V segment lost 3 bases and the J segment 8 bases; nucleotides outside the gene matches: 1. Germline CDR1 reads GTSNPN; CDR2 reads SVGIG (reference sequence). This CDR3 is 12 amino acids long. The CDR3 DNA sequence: TGTGCCTGGAGCCTAGCGGGAGACATTCAGTACTTC. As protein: CAWSLAGDIQYF.

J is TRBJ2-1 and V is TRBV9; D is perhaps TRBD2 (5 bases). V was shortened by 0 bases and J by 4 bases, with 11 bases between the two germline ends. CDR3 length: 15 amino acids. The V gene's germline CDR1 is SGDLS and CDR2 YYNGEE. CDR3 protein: CASSVGASQYNEQFF. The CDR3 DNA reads TGTGCCAGCAGCGTAGGGGCTAGCCAATACAATGAGCAGTTCTTC.

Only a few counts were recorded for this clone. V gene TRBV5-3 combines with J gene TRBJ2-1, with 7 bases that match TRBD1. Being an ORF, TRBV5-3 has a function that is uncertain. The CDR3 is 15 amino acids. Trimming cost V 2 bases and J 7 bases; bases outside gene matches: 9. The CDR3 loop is CARSLLTGLRNEQFF. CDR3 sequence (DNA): TGTGCCAGAAGCTTATTGACAGGGCTAAGAAATGAGCAGTTCTTC.

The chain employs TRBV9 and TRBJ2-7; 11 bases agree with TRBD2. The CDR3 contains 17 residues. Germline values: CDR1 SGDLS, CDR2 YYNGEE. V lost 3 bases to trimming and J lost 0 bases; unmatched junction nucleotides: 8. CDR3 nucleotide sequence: TGTGCCAGCAGCGCGGGGGGGGGACTAGCGGACTCCTACGAGCAGTACTTC. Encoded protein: CASSAGGGLADSYEQYF.

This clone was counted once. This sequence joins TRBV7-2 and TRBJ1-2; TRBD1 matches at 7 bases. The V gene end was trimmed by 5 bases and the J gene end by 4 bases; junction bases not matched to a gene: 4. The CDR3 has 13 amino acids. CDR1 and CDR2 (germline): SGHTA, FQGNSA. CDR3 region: CASSAGTVYGYTF. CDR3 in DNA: TGTGCCAGCAGCGCCGGGACAGTCTATGGCTACACCTTC.

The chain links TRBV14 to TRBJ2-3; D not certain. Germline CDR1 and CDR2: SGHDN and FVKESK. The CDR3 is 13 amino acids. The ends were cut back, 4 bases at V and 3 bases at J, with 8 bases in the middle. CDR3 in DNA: TGTGCCAGCAGCCCATCCCGGACAGATACGCAGTATTTT. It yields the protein CASSPSRTDTQYF.

The CDR3 bases are TGTGCCAGCAGCTTGATACAGGGCTACGAGCAGTACTTC. Protein sequence: CASSLIQGYEQYF. This chain uses TRBV7-9 with TRBJ2-7; D may be TRBD1 (6 bases). The germline V gene has CDR1 SEHNR and CDR2 FQNEAQ (reference sequence). This CDR3 spans 13 amino acids. The V end lost 3 bases, the J end lost 3 bases, and 9 bases lay between the germline ends.

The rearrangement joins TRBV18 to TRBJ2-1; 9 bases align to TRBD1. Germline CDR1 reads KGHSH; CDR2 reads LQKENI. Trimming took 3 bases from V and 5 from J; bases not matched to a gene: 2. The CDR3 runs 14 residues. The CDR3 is CASSPGQGNNEQFF. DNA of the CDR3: TGTGCCAGCTCACCCGGACAGGGGAACAATGAGCAGTTCTTC.

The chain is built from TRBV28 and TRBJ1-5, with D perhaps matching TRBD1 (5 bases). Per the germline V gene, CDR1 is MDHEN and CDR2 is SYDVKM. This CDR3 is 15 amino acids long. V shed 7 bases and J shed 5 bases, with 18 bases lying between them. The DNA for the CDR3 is TGTGCCAGCAATCGGGTCGGCGGGGCCCATCAGCCCCAGCATTTT. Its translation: CASNRVGGAHQPQHF.

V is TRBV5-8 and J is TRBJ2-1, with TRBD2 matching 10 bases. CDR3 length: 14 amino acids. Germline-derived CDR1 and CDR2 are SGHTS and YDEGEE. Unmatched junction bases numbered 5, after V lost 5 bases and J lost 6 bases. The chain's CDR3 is CASRVASGSNEQFF. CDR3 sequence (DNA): TGTGCCAGCAGGGTGGCTAGCGGGAGCAATGAGCAGTTCTTC. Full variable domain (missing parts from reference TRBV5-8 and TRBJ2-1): EAGVTQSPTHLIKTRGQQATLRCSPISGHTSVYWYQQALGLGLQFLLWYDEGEERNRGNFPPRFSGRQFPNYSSELNVNALELEDSALYLCASRVASGSNEQFFGPGTRLTVL.

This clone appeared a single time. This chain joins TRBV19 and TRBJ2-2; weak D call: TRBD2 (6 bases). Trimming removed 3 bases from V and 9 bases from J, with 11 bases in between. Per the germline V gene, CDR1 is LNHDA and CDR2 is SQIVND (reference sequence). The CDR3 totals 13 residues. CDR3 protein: CASSMEGARELFF. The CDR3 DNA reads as TGTGCCAGTAGTATGGAGGGAGCCAGGGAGCTGTTTTTT.

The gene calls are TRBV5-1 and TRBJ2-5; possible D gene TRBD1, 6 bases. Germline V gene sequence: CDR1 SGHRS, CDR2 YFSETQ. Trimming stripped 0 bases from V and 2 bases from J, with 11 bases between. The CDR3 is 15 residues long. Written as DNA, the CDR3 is TGCGCCAGCAGCTTGGGTGTCCAGGGGCAAGAGACCCAGTACTTC. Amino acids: CASSLGVQGQETQYF.

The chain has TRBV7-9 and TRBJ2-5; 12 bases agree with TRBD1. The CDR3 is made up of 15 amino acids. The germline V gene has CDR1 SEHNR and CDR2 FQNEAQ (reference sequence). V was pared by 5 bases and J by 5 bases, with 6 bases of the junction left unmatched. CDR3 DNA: TGTGCCAGCAGCCTCGCCGGGACAGGGGGCGAGACCCAGTACTTC. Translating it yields CASSLAGTGGETQYF.

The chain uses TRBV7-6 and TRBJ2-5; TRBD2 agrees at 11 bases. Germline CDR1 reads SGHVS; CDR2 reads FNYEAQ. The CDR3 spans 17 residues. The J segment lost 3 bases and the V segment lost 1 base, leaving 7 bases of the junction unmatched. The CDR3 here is CASSLDMTSGVKETQYF. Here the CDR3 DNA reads TGTGCCAGCAGCTTAGATATGACTAGCGGGGTAAAAGAGACCCAGTACTTC.

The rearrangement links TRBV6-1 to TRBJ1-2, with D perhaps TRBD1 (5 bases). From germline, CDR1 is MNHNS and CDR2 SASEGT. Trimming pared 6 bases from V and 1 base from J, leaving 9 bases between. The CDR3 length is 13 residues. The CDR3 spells CASRGRGNYGYTF. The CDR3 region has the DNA TGTGCCAGCAGAGGAAGGGGTAACTATGGCTACACCTTC.

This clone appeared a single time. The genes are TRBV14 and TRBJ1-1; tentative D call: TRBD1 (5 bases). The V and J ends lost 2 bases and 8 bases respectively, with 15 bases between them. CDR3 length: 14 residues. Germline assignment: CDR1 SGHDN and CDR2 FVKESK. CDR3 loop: CASSQTSRAGEAFF. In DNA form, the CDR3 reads TGTGCCAGCAGCCAAACGAGTCGGGCAGGGGAAGCTTTCTTT. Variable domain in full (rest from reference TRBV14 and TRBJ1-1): EAGVTQFPSHSVIEKGQTVTLRCDPISGHDNLYWYRRVMGKEIKFLLHFVKESKQDESGMPNNRFLAERTGGTYSTLKVQPAELEDSGVYFCASSQTSRAGEAFFGQGTRLTVV.

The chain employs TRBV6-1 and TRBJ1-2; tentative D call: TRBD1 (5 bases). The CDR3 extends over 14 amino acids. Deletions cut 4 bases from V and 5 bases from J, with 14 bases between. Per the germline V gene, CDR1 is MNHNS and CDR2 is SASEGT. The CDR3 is CASSVTGGEYGYTF. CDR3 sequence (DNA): TGTGCCAGCAGTGTTACAGGAGGGGAATATGGCTACACCTTC.

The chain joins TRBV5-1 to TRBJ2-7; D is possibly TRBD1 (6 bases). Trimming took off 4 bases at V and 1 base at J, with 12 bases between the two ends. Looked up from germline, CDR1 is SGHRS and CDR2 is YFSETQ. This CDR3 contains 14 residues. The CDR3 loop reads CASSVQGPSYEQYF. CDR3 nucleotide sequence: TGCGCCAGCAGCGTTCAGGGGCCATCCTACGAGCAGTACTTC.

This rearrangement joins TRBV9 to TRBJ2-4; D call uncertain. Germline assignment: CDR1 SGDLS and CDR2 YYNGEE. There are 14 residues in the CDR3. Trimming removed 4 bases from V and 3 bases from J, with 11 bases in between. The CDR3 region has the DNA TGTGCCAGCAGCTCGTCGAGGCTCAAAAACATTCAGTACTTC. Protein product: CASSSSRLKNIQYF.

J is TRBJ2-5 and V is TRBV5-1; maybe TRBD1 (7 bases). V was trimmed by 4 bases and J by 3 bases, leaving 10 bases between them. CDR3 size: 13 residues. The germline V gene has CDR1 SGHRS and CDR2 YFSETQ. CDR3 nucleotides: TGCGCCAGCAGCCCAGGGGGGAAAGAGACCCAGTACTTC. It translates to CASSPGGKETQYF.

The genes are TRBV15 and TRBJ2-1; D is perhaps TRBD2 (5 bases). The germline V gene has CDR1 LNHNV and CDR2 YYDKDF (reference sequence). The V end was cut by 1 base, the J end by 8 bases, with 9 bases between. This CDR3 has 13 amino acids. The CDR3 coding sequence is TGTGCCACCAGCAGAGGGAGGTTCCATGAGCAGTTCTTC. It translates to CATSRGRFHEQFF.

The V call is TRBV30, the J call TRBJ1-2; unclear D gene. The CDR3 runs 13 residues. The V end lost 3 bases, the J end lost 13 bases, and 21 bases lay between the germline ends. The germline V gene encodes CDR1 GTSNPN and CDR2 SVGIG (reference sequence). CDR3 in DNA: TGTGCCTGGAGGTTAAAGACTCCGGTATTCGCCACCTTC. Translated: CAWRLKTPVFATF.

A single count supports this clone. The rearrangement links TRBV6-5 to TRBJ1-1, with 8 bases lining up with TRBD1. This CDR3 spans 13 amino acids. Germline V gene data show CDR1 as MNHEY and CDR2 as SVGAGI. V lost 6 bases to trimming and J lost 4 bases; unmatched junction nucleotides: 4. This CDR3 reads CASSPGGTTEAFF. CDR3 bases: TGTGCCAGCAGCCCAGGGGGCACCACTGAAGCTTTCTTT.

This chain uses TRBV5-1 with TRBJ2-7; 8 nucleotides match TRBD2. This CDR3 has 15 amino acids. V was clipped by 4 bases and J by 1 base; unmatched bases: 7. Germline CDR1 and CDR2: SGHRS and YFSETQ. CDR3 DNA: TGCGCCAGCAGCCTAACTAGCGGCCCGTCCTACGAGCAGTACTTC. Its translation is CASSLTSGPSYEQYF.